These 14 T cell receptor beta chains were all obtained from the same sample, sequenced in a study of pediatric ulcerative colitis. One to two pinch biopsies were taken from the rectum during colonoscopy. Measured with immunoSEQ multiplex PCR; TCRdb has only the in-frame clones, and not every one. This sample carries 10,000 to 12,000 clones, 82% of them seen once, and the ten largest clones take about 3.8%. The sequenced material came from gut tissue. All receptors derive from a girl aged 5 to 17 who was a control in a study of pediatric ulcerative colitis.

V and J are TRBV28 and TRBJ1-1; no definite D call. This CDR3 has 12 residues. V lost 1 base to trimming and J lost 4 bases, with 4 bases between them. CDR1 and CDR2 (germline): MDHEN, SYDVKM. The CDR3 loop is CASSLFSTEAFF. CDR3 DNA: TGTGCCAGCAGTTTATTTAGCACTGAAGCTTTCTTT.

The chain links TRBV5-1 to TRBJ2-4, with a weak D call TRBD1 (5 bases). The CDR3 runs 14 residues. Trimming took 2 bases from V and 1 from J, leaving 7 bases between them. Looked up from germline, CDR1 is SGHRS and CDR2 is YFSETQ. CDR3 coding DNA: TGCGCCAGCAGCTTAGGGGTGGCCAAAAACATTCAGTACTTC. Translated: CASSLGVAKNIQYF.

The V gene is TRBV25-1, the J gene TRBJ1-4, with 7 bases identical to TRBD1. Germline V gene lookup returns CDR1 MGHDK and CDR2 SYGVNS. The CDR3 spans 14 residues. The junction had 6 bases not matched to a gene; V was cut back by 4 bases and J by 7 bases. The CDR3 sequence is CASSATRDSEKLFF. The CDR3 region has the DNA TGTGCCAGCAGTGCTACGAGGGACAGTGAAAAACTGTTTTTT.

V gene TRBV6-6 combines with J gene TRBJ2-5; D is uncertain. Trimming left V 8 bases short and J 5 bases short, with 6 bases between. The CDR3 contains 10 residues. Germline-derived CDR1 and CDR2 are MNHNY and SVGAGI (reference sequence). CDR3 sequence: CASFGETQYF. The DNA for the CDR3 is TGTGCCAGCTTCGGGGAGACCCAGTACTTC.

The gene calls are TRBV29-1 and TRBJ2-3; maybe TRBD1 (6 bases). The germline CDR1 and CDR2 sequences are SQVTM and ANQGSEA. V was pared by 6 bases and J by 4 bases, with 20 bases between. The CDR3 spans 15 residues. The CDR3 loop reads CSVKRGQGMPDTQYF. CDR3 nucleotides: TGCAGCGTCAAAAGGGGTCAGGGGATGCCAGATACGCAGTATTTT.

The rearrangement links TRBV6-5 to TRBJ2-3; TRBD2 is a possible D gene (5 bases). This CDR3 comprises 15 residues. Germline-derived CDR1 and CDR2 are MNHEY and SVGAGI. Trimming stripped 5 bases from V and 5 bases from J, with 17 bases between. The CDR3: CASSPYGVLEDTQYF. CDR3 DNA sequence: TGTGCCAGCAGTCCCTACGGGGTTCTGGAAGATACGCAGTATTTT.

The chain has TRBV18 and TRBJ2-3, with D perhaps TRBD1 or TRBD2 (7 bases each). CDR1 KGHSH and CDR2 LQKENI come from the germline V gene. V was pared by 4 bases and J by 0 bases, with 14 bases between. The CDR3 is made up of 16 amino acids. In nucleotides, the CDR3 is TGTGCCAGCTCACTGGGACAGCGGGGAAGCACAGATACGCAGTATTTT. Its translation: CASSLGQRGSTDTQYF.

J is TRBJ1-2 and V is TRBV27, with D possibly matching TRBD1 (6 bases). The CDR3 sequence is 13 residues long. Deletions cut 3 bases from V and 6 bases from J, with 11 bases between. Germline-derived CDR1 and CDR2 are MNHEY and SMNVEV (reference sequence). The DNA of the CDR3 is TGTGCCAGCAGTTTTAGGGGGGGTCATGGCTACACCTTC. Protein product: CASSFRGGHGYTF.

The chain has TRBV7-9 and TRBJ2-1; possibly TRBD1 for D (6 bases). Germline V gene sequence: CDR1 SEHNR, CDR2 FQNEAQ (reference sequence). Trimming took off 2 bases at V and 10 bases at J, with 15 bases between the two ends. This CDR3 has 14 residues. This CDR3 reads CASSLSRQAYEQFF. The CDR3 DNA reads as TGTGCCAGCAGCTTATCTCGACAGGCATACGAGCAGTTCTTC. Filled out from reference TRBV7-9 and TRBJ2-1, the complete variable domain reads DTGVSQNPRHKITKRGQNVTFRCDPISEHNRLYWYRQTLGQGPEFLTYFQNEAQLEKSRLLSDRFSAERPKGSFSTLEIQRTEQGDSAMYLCASSLSRQAYEQFFGPGTRLTVL.

V and J are TRBV6-1 and TRBJ2-7; maybe TRBD1 (6 bases). The germline V gene has CDR1 MNHNS and CDR2 SASEGT. Trimming left V 0 bases short and J 4 bases short, with 13 bases between. CDR3 length equals 15 residues. The CDR3, as DNA: TGTGCCAGCAGTGAAGCTAGGACAGCACCTTACGAGCAGTACTTC. Translated: CASSEARTAPYEQYF.

The gene calls are TRBV6-1 and TRBJ2-7; D uncertain. Per germline, CDR1 MNHNS and CDR2 SASEGT. The CDR3 is made up of 13 amino acids. The V end was cut by 1 base, the J end by 2 bases, with 6 bases between. The CDR3 sequence: CASSEEAAYEQYF. In DNA form, the CDR3 reads TGTGCCAGCAGTGAAGAGGCAGCCTACGAGCAGTACTTC.

CDR3 residues: CASQEQASTDTQYF. CDR3 in DNA: TGTGCCAGCCAGGAACAGGCAAGCACAGATACGCAGTATTTT. The rearrangement links TRBV19 to TRBJ2-3, with a possible D match to TRBD1 (5 bases). Trimming took 9 bases from V and 0 from J, leaving 13 bases between them. This CDR3 is built from 14 residues. Germline V gene sequence: CDR1 LNHDA, CDR2 SQIVND (reference sequence).

The CDR3 loop is CASSMGINTGELFF. The CDR3 DNA sequence: TGTGCCAGCAGTATGGGGATTAACACCGGGGAGCTGTTTTTT. The chain joins TRBV27 to TRBJ2-2; unclear D gene. With 5 bases removed from V and 2 bases from J, the gap between germline ends came to 9 bases. The CDR3 contains 14 residues. Germline V gene lookup returns CDR1 MNHEY and CDR2 SMNVEV (reference sequence).

This clone has only one observation. J is TRBJ2-1 and V is TRBV7-2, with D hard to call. V lost 5 bases, J lost 4 bases, and 15 bases lay in between. The CDR3 has 15 amino acids. Germline V gene sequence: CDR1 SGHTA, CDR2 FQGNSA. Here the CDR3 reads CASSPQSTTYNEQFF. Here the CDR3 DNA reads TGTGCCAGCAGCCCGCAATCCACTACGTACAATGAGCAGTTCTTC.